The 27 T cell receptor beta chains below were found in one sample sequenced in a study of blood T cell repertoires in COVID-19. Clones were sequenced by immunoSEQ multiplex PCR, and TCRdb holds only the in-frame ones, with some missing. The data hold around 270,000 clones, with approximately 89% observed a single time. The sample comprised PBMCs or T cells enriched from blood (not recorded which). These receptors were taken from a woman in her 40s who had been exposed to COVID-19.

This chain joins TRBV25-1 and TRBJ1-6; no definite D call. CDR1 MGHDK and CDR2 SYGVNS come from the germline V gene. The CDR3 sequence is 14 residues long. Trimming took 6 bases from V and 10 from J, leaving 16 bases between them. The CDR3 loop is CASSPEGRMSPLHF. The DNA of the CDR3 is TGTGCCAGCAGCCCCGAGGGTCGGATGTCACCCCTCCACTTT.

This CDR3 reads CASAGSLSTGELFF. For the CDR3, the DNA is TGTGCCAGCGCCGGGTCACTAAGCACCGGGGAGCTGTTTTTT. The rearrangement joins TRBV7-3 to TRBJ2-2, with D hard to call. V was cut by 8 bases and J by 4 bases, with 14 bases left in between. The CDR3 has 14 residues. The V gene's germline CDR1 is SGHTA and CDR2 FQGTGA.

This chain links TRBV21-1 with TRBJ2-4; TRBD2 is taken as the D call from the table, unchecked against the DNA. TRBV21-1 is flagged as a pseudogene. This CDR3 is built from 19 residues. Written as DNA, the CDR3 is TGTGCCAGCAGCAAAAAAGTCTCGGCCCCCAGCGAGGCCAAAAACATTCAGTACTTC. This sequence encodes CASSKKVSAPSEAKNIQYF.

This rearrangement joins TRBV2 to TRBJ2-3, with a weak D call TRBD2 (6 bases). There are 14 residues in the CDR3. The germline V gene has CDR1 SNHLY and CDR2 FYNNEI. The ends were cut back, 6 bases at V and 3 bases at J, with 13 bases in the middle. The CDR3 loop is CASRDYAGTDTQYF. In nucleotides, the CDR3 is TGTGCCAGCAGGGACTACGCTGGGACAGATACGCAGTATTTT.

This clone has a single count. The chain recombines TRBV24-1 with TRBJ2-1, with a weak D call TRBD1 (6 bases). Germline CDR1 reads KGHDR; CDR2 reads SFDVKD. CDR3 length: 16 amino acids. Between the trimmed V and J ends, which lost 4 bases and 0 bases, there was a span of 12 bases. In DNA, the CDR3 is TGTGCCACCAGTGACCAAGCGGACAGCTCCTACAATGAGCAGTTCTTC. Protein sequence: CATSDQADSSYNEQFF.

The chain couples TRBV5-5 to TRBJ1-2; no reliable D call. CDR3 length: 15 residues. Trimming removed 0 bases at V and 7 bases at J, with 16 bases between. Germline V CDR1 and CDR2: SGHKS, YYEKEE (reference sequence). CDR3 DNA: TGTGCCAGCAGCTTGGGTGCGGGATCTTCTACTGGCTACACCTTC. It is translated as CASSLGAGSSTGYTF.

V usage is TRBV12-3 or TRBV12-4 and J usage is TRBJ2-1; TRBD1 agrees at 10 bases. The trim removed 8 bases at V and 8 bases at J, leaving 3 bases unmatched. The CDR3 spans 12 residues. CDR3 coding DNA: TGTGCCAGCCGGGACAGGGGACATGAGCAGTTCTTC. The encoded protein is CASRDRGHEQFF.

CDR3 DNA: TGTGCCAGCAGTACTCGACAGGGGGGTAACACTGAAGCTTTCTTT. Residues: CASSTRQGGNTEAFF. The chain uses TRBV2 and TRBJ1-1; 9 bases line up with TRBD1. Germline trimming cut 5 bases from V and 2 bases from J; bases unmatched to any gene: 6. The CDR3 extends over 15 amino acids. Per germline, CDR1 SNHLY and CDR2 FYNNEI. Variable domain in full (rest from reference TRBV2 and TRBJ1-1): EPEVTQTPSHQVTQMGQEVILRCVPISNHLYFYWYRQILGQKVEFLVSFYNNEISEKSEIFDDQFSVERPDGSNFTLKIRSTKLEDSAMYFCASSTRQGGNTEAFFGQGTRLTVV.

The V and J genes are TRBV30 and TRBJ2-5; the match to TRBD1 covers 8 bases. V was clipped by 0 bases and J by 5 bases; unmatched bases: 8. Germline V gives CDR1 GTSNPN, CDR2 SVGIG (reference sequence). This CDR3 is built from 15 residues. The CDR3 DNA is TGTGCCTGGAGTGTAGGGCAGGGGGCTCGTGAGACCCAGTACTTC. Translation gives CAWSVGQGARETQYF.

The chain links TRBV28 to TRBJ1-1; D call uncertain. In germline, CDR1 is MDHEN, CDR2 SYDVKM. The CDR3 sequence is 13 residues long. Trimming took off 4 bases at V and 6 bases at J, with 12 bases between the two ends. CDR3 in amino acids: CASSSSPVPEAFF. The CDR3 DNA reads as TGTGCCAGCAGTTCCTCTCCGGTCCCTGAAGCTTTCTTT. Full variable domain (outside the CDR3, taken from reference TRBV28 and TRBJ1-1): DVKVTQSSRYLVKRTGEKVFLECVQDMDHENMFWYRQDPGLGLRLIYFSYDVKMKEKGDIPEGYSVSREKKERFSLILESASTNQTSMYLCASSSSPVPEAFFGQGTRLTVV.

CDR3 residues: CASSHRTSGISYEQYV. The CDR3 nucleotides read TGTGCCAGCAGCCATAGAACTAGCGGGATCTCCTACGAGCAGTACGTC. The chain couples TRBV5-5 to TRBJ2-7; 10 positions agree with TRBD2. This CDR3 spans 16 amino acids. Germline values: CDR1 SGHKS, CDR2 YYEKEE (reference sequence). After removal of 4 bases from V and 0 bases from J, the junction contained 7 bases not matched to a gene.

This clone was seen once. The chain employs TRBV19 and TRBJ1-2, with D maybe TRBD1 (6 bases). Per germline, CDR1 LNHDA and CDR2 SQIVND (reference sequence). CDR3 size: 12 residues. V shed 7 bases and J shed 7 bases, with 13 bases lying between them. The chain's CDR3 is CASTEDRIGYTF. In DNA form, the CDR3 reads TGTGCCAGTACCGAGGACAGAATTGGCTACACCTTC.

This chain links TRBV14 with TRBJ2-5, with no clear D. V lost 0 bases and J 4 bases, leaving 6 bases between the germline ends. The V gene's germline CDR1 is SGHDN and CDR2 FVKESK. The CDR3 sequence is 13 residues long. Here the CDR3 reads CASSQERRETQYF. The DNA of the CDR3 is TGTGCCAGCAGCCAAGAAAGGAGAGAGACCCAGTACTTC.

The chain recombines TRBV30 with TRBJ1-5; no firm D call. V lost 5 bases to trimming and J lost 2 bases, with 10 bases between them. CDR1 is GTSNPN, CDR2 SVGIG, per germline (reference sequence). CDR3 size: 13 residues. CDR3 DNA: TGTGCCTGGGATAAGGAGGGCAATCAGCCCCAGCATTTT. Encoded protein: CAWDKEGNQPQHF.

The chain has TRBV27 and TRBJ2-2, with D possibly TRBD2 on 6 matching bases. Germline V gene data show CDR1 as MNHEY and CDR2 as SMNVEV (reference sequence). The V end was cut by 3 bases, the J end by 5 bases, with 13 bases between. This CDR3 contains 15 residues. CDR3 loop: CASSFPGVGTGELFF. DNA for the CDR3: TGTGCCAGCAGTTTTCCGGGAGTAGGGACCGGGGAGCTGTTTTTT.

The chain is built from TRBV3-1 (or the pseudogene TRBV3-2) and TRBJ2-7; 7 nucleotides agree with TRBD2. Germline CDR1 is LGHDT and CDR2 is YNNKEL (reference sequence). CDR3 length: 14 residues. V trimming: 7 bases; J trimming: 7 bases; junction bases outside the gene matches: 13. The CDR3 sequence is CASTSGAGNGEQYF. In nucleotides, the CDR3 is TGTGCCAGCACGAGCGGGGCAGGGAATGGAGAGCAGTACTTC.

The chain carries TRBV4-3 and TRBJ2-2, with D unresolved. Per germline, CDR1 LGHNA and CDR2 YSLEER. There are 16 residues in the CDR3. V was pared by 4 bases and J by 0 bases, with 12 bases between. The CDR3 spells CASSRPTTTNTGELFF. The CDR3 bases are TGCGCCAGCAGCCGGCCGACAACCACGAACACCGGGGAGCTGTTTTTT.

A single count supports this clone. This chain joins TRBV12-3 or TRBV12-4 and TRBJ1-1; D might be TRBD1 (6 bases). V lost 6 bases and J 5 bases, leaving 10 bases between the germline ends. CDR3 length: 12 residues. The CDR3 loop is CASRTGGTEAFF. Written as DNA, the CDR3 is TGTGCCAGCAGGACAGGCGGGACTGAAGCTTTCTTT.

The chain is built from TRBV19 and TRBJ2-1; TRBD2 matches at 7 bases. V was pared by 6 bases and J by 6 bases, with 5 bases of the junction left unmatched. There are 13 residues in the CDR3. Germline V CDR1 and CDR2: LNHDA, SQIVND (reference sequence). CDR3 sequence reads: CASRPPGGNEQFF. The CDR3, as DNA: TGTGCCAGTAGGCCCCCGGGGGGCAATGAGCAGTTCTTC.

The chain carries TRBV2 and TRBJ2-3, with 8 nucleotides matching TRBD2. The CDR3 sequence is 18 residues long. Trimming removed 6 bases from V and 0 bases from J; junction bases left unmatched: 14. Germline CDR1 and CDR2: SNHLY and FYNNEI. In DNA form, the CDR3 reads TGTGCCAGCAGGGGTTCGGAACGGGGGGGCCGGAGCACAGATACGCAGTATTTT. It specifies CASRGSERGGRSTDTQYF.

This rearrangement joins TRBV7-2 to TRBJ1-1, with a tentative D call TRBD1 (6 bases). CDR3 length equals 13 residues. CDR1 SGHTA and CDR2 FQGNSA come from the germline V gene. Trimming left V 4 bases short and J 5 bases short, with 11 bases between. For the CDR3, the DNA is TGTGCCAGCAGCTCCCGGGACATTACTGAAGCTTTCTTT. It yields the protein CASSSRDITEAFF.

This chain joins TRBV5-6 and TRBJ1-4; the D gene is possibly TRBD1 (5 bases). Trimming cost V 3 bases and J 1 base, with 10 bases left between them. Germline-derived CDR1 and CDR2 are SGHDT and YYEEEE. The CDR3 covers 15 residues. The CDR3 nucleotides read TGTGCCAGCAGCTCATTCCAGGGAACTAATGAAAAACTGTTTTTT. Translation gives CASSSFQGTNEKLFF.

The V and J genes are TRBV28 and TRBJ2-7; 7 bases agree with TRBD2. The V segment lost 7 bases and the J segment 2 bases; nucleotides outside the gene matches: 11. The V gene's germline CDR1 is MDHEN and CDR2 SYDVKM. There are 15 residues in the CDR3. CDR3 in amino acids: CASTPGGAGAYEQYF. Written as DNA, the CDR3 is TGTGCCAGCACCCCCGGAGGGGCGGGGGCCTACGAGCAGTACTTC.

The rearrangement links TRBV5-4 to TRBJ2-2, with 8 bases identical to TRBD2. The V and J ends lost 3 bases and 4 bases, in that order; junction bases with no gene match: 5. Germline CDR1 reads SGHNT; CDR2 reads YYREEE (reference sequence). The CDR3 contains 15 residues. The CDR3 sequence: CASSSGGAATGELFF. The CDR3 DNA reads TGTGCCAGCAGCTCGGGGGGGGCGGCCACCGGGGAGCTGTTTTTT.

This chain's CDR3 is CASSPSDRGLYGYTF. The CDR3 bases are TGTGCCAGCAGTCCCTCGGACAGGGGGCTCTATGGCTACACCTTC. V gene TRBV28 combines with J gene TRBJ1-2, with TRBD1 matching 11 bases. Germline lookup yields CDR1 MDHEN and CDR2 SYDVKM. Germline trimming cut 5 bases from V and 4 bases from J; bases unmatched to any gene: 6. The CDR3 sequence is 15 residues long.

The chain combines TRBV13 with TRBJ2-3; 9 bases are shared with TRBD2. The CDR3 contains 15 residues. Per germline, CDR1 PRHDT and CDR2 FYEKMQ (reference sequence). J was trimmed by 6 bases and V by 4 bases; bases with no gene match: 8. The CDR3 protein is CASSSESGRIDTQYF. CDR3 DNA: TGTGCCAGCAGCTCTGAAAGCGGGAGGATCGATACGCAGTATTTT.

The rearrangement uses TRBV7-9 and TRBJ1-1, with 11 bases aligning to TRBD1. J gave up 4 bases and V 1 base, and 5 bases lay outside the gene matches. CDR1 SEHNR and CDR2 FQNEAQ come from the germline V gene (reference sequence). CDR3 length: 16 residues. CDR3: CASSLGVGTGGTEAFF. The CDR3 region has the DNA TGTGCCAGCAGCTTAGGGGTAGGGACAGGGGGCACTGAAGCTTTCTTT.